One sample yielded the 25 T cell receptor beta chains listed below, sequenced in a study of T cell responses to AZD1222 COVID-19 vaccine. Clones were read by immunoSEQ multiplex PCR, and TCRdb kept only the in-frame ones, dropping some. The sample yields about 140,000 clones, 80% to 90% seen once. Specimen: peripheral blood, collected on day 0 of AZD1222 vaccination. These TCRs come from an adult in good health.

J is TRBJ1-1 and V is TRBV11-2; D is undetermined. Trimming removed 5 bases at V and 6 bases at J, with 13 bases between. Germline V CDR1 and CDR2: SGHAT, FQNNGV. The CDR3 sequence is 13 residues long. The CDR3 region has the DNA TGTGCCAGCAGCCAGATGCGAGGGTCTGAAGCTTTCTTT. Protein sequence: CASSQMRGSEAFF.

The CDR3 protein is CASVRDNPYEQYF. The CDR3 DNA is TGTGCCAGCGTCCGGGACAATCCCTACGAGCAGTACTTC. The chain has TRBV6-5 and TRBJ2-7; tentatively, D is TRBD1 (6 bases). This CDR3 has 13 amino acids. Germline V CDR1 and CDR2: MNHEY, SVGAGI. With 8 bases removed from V and 2 bases from J, the gap between germline ends came to 13 bases.

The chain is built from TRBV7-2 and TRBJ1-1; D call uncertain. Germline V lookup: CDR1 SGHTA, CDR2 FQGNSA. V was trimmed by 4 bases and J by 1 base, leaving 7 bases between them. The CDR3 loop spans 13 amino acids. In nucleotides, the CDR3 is TGTGCCAGCAGCTCGAGTCCGAACACTGAAGCTTTCTTT. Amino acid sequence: CASSSSPNTEAFF.

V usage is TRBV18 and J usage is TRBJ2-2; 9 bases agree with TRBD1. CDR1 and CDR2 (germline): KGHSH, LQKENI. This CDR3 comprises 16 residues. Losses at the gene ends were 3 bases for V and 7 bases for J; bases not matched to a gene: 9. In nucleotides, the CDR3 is TGTGCCAGCTCACCCTTCGGGACAGGGCCCGACGGGGAGCTGTTTTTT. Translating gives CASSPFGTGPDGELFF.

In DNA, the CDR3 is TGTGCCAGCAGTAAACGAGGGTGGGGTTTGGAGACCCAGTACTTC. Its protein product is CASSKRGWGLETQYF. This chain links TRBV27 with TRBJ2-5; TRBD2 is a possible D gene (5 bases). CDR1 and CDR2 (germline): MNHEY, SMNVEV (reference sequence). This CDR3 has 15 amino acids. V was trimmed by 5 bases and J by 5 bases, leaving 18 bases between them.

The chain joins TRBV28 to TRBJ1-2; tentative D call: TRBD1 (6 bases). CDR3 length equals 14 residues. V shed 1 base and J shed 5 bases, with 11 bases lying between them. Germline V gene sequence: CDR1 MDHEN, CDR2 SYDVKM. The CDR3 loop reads CASSLYQGGYGYTF. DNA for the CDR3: TGTGCCAGCAGTTTATACCAAGGGGGATATGGCTACACCTTC.

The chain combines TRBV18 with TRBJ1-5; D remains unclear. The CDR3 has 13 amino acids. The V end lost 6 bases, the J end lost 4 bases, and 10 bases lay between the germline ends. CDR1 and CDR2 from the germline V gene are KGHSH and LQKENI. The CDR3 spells CASSPGQNQPQHF. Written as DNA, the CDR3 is TGTGCCAGCTCGCCGGGCCAAAATCAGCCCCAGCATTTT.

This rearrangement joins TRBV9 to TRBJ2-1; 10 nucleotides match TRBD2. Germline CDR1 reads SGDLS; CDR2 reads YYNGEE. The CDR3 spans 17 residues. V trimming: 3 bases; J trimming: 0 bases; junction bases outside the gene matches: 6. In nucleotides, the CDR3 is TGTGCCAGCAGCGAGAGATTAGCGGGGGGCTCCTACAATGAGCAGTTCTTC. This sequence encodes CASSERLAGGSYNEQFF.

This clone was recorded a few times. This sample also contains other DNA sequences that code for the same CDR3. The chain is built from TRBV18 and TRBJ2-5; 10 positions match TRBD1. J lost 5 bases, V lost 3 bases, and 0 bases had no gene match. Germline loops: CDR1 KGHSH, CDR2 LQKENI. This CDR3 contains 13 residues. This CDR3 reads CASSPGQGETQYF. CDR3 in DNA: TGTGCCAGCTCACCGGGACAGGGGGAGACCCAGTACTTC.

The CDR3 region is CASNLGRSTEAFF. The CDR3 nucleotides read TGTGCCAGCAACCTTGGGAGGTCCACTGAAGCTTTCTTT. The rearrangement joins TRBV28 to TRBJ1-1; D unclear. CDR3 length: 13 residues. The ends were cut back, 7 bases at V and 4 bases at J, with 13 bases in the middle. Germline V gene data show CDR1 as MDHEN and CDR2 as SYDVKM.

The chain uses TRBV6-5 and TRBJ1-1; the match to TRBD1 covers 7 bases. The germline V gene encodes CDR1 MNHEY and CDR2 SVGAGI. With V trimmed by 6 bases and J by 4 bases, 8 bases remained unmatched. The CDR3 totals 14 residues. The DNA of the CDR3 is TGTGCCAGCAGGACAGGGAACGGCGGCACTGAAGCTTTCTTT. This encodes CASRTGNGGTEAFF.

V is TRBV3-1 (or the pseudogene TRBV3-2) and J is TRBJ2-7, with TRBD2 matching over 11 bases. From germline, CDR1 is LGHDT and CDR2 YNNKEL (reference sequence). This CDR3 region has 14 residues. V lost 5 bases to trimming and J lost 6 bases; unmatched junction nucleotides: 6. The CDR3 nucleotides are TGTGCCAGCAGCTCCCGACTAGCGGGGCTCGAGCAGTACTTC. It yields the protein CASSSRLAGLEQYF.

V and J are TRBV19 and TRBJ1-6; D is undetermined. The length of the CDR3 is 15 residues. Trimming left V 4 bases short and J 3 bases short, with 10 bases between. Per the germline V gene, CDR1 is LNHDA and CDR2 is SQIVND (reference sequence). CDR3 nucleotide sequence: TGTGCCAGTAGTAATTCACAGAACTATAATTCACCCCTCCACTTT. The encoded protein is CASSNSQNYNSPLHF.

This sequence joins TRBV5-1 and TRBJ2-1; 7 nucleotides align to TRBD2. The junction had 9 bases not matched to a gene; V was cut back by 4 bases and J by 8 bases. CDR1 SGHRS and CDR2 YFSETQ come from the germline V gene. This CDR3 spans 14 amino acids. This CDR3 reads CASSVSGQHHEQFF. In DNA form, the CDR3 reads TGCGCCAGCAGCGTTAGCGGGCAGCACCATGAGCAGTTCTTC.

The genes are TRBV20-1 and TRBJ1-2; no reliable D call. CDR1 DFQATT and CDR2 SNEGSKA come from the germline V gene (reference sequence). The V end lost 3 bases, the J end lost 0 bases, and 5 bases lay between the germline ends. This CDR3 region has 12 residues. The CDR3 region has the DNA TGCAGTGCTAGTACGGCTAACTATGGCTACACCTTC. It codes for CSASTANYGYTF.

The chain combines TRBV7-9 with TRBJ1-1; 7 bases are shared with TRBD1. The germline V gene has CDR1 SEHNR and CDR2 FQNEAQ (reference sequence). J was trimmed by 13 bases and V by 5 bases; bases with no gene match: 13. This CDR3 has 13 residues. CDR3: CASSVGTVEEVFF. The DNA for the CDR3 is TGTGCCAGCAGCGTCGGGACAGTCGAAGAGGTTTTCTTT.

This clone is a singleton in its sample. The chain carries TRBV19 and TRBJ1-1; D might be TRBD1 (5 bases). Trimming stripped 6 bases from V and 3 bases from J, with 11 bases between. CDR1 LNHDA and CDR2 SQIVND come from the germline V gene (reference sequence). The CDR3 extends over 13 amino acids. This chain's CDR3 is CASRPGVYTEAFF. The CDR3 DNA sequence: TGTGCCAGTAGGCCGGGGGTTTACACTGAAGCTTTCTTT.

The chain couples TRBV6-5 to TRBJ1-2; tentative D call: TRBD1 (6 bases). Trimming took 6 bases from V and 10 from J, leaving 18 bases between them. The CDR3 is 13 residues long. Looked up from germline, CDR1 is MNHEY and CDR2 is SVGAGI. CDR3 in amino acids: CASRPDRNTYYTF. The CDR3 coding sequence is TGTGCCAGCAGACCCGACAGGAACACTTACTACACCTTC.

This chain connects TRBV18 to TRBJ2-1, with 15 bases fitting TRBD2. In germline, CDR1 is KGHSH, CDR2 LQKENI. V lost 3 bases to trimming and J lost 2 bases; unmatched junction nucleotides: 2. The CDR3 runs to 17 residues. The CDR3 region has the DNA TGTGCCAGCTCACCTGGGACTAGCGGGGGGACCTACAATGAGCAGTTCTTC. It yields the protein CASSPGTSGGTYNEQFF.

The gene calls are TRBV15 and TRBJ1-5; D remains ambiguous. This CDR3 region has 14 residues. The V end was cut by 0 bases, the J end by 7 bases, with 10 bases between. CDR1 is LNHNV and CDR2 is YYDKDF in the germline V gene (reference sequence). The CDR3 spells CATSREGGGQPQHF. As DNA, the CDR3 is TGTGCCACCAGCAGAGAAGGAGGCGGCCAGCCCCAGCATTTT.

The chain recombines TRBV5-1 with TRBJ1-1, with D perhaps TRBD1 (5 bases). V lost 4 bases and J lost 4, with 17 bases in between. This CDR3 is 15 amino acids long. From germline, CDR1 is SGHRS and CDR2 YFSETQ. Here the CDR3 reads CASSGGRLGGTEAFF. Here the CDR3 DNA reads TGCGCCAGCAGCGGAGGCCGCCTCGGGGGCACTGAAGCTTTCTTT.

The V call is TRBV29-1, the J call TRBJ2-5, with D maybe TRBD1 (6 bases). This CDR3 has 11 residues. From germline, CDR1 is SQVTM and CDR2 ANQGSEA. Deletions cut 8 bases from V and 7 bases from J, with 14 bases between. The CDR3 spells CSTRTEGTQYF. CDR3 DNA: TGCAGCACCAGGACAGAGGGGACCCAGTACTTC.

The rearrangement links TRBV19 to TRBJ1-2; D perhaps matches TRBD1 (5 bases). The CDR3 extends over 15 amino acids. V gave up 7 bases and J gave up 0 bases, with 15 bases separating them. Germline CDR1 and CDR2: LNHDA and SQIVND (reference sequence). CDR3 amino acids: CASTFGGITNYGYTF. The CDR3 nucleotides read TGTGCCAGTACATTCGGGGGTATTACTAACTATGGCTACACCTTC. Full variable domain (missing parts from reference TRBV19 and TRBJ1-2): DGGITQSPKYLFRKEGQNVTLSCEQNLNHDAMYWYRQDPGQGLRLIYYSQIVNDFQKGDIAEGYSVSREKKESFPLTVTSAQKNPTAFYLCASTFGGITNYGYTFGSGTRLTVV.

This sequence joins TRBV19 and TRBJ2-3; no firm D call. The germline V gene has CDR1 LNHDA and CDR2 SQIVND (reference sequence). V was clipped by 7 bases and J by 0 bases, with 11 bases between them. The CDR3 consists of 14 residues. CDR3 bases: TGTGCCAGTAACCCCCTCCTTAGCACAGATACGCAGTATTTT. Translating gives CASNPLLSTDTQYF.

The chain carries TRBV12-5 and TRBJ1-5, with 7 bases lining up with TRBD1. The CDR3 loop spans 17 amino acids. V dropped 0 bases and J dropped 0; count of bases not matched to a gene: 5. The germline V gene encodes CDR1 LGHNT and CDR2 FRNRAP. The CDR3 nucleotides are TGTGCTAGTGGTTTGGTACAGGGGATTTATAGCAATCAGCCCCAGCATTTT. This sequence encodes CASGLVQGIYSNQPQHF.